A single sample is the source of the 17 T cell receptor beta chains below, sequenced in a study of T-cell memory formation after mild COVID-19. TCRdb reprocessed the 5' RACE reads with MiXCR, giving one entry per CDR3 protein. The table records 400,000 or so distinct CDR3 sequences, under 25% of them present only once. Sequencing used PBMCs or a T cell subset sorted from them (not recorded which). These receptors all stem from an adult woman who had mild COVID-19 (a few samples of this study predate the infection). Cell type and time point are not known.

The table lists this clonotype with a few counts. The junction and the germline gene differ at one end; a read error may be behind it. The chain links TRBV7-7 to TRBJ2-7; D is uncertain. Germline V lookup: CDR1 SSHAT, CDR2 FNYEAQ (reference sequence). The CDR3 consists of 15 residues. CDR3 in DNA: TGTGCTAGCAGCGAGAATGTCGGACCGGACTACGAGCAGTACTTC. This codes for CASSENVGPDYEQYF.

This clonotype was found a few times. J is TRBJ2-3 and V is TRBV6-5; 8 nucleotides match TRBD1. The CDR3 spans 15 residues. CDR1 and CDR2 (germline): MNHEY, SVGAGI. With 5 bases clipped from V and 4 bases from J, the junction kept 8 bases outside the gene matches. CDR3 nucleotide sequence: TGTGCCAGCAGTCGTGACAGGGGCGGAGCAGATACGCAGTATTTT. Amino acids: CASSRDRGGADTQYF.

This clonotype has a single count. CDR3 DNA: TGCAGTGCCCCCAGCGGCGAAGATACGCAGTATTTT. Translated: CSAPSGEDTQYF. The chain links TRBV20-1 to TRBJ2-3; D possibly corresponds to TRBD2 (5 bases). Trimming pared 6 bases from V and 5 bases from J, leaving 12 bases between. The CDR3 loop spans 12 amino acids. The germline V gene has CDR1 DFQATT and CDR2 SNEGSKA (reference sequence).

This clonotype came up a few times. J is TRBJ2-7 and V is TRBV5-1; the D call may be TRBD1 or TRBD2 (5 bases each). Trimming shortened V by 4 bases and J by 3 bases, and 14 bases separated the two germline ends. This CDR3 is built from 14 residues. Germline CDR1 reads SGHRS; CDR2 reads YFSETQ. The CDR3 region is CASSGGGVRYEQYF. DNA for the CDR3: TGCGCCAGCAGCGGTGGGGGTGTTCGCTACGAGCAGTACTTC.

This clonotype showed up just a few times. CDR3 nucleotides: TGTGCCAGCAGCCTAGGTAGCGGGAGGCCGGGCGAGCAGTACTTC. As protein: CASSLGSGRPGEQYF. The chain has TRBV7-9 and TRBJ2-7; 10 bases map to TRBD2. This CDR3 is built from 15 residues. V shed 5 bases, J shed 6 bases, and the junction held 10 bases outside the gene matches. From germline, CDR1 is SEHNR and CDR2 FQNEAQ (reference sequence).

This clonotype was seen a few times. The CDR3 here is CASSFRVIGPYEQYF. The CDR3 DNA reads as TGTGCCAGCAGCTTCAGGGTTATCGGTCCCTACGAGCAGTACTTC. The chain joins TRBV7-2 to TRBJ2-7; tentative D call: TRBD1 (5 bases). The CDR3 runs to 15 residues. Germline CDR1 SGHTA, CDR2 FQGNSA. The V gene lost 3 bases and the J gene lost 2 bases, with 14 bases spanning the gap.

The chain couples TRBV7-2 to TRBJ2-6; 7 bases fit TRBD2. Germline V gene sequence: CDR1 SGHTA, CDR2 FQGNSA. This CDR3 has 15 amino acids. The V gene end was trimmed by 8 bases and the J gene end by 0 bases; junction bases not matched to a gene: 4. CDR3 amino acids: CASGGGNSGANVLTF. Here the CDR3 DNA reads TGTGCCAGCGGGGGAGGGAACTCTGGGGCCAACGTCCTGACTTTC.

The chain recombines TRBV2 with TRBJ1-1; 7 positions agree with TRBD1. The CDR3 is 14 residues long. Germline V CDR1 and CDR2: SNHLY, FYNNEI. V shed 5 bases and J 0 bases; nucleotides not matched to a gene: 3. CDR3 residues: CASSMGQLNTEAFF. DNA for the CDR3: TGTGCCAGCAGTATGGGACAGTTGAACACTGAAGCTTTCTTT.

V usage is TRBV24-1 and J usage is TRBJ2-1; 14 bases map to TRBD2. The CDR3 totals 18 residues. V was pared by 4 bases and J by 4 bases, with 8 bases of the junction left unmatched. Germline V lookup: CDR1 KGHDR, CDR2 SFDVKD. Here the CDR3 reads CATSDPGTSGSWYNEQFF. The CDR3 region has the DNA TGTGCCACCAGTGACCCTGGGACTAGCGGGAGTTGGTACAATGAGCAGTTCTTC.

This clonotype was counted a few times. V and J are TRBV5-5 and TRBJ2-7; 7 bases line up with TRBD2. CDR1 SGHKS and CDR2 YYEKEE come from the germline V gene (reference sequence). This CDR3 has 14 amino acids. Unmatched junction bases numbered 6, after V lost 3 bases and J lost 3 bases. CDR3: CASSYQGGHYEQYF. Here the CDR3 DNA reads TGTGCCAGCAGCTACCAGGGAGGGCACTACGAGCAGTACTTC.

This chain connects TRBV7-9 to TRBJ1-2; no clear D gene. The CDR3 spans 16 residues. Germline assignment: CDR1 SEHNR and CDR2 FQNEAQ (reference sequence). V was shortened by 2 bases and J by 0 bases, with 13 bases between the two germline ends. The CDR3 nucleotides read TGTGCCAGCAGCTTACCGCCTGACCGAGCTAACTATGGCTACACCTTC. Translating gives CASSLPPDRANYGYTF.

This clonotype was seen many times. The chain carries TRBV5-1 and TRBJ2-5, with TRBD2 identical over 13 bases. V was pared by 4 bases and J by 9 bases, with 12 bases of the junction left unmatched. CDR1 SGHRS and CDR2 YFSETQ come from the germline V gene. The CDR3 consists of 16 residues. CDR3 amino acids: CASSRTSGGQGTAQYF. Written as DNA, the CDR3 is TGCGCCAGCAGCAGGACTAGCGGGGGCCAGGGGACGGCCCAGTACTTC.

V and J are TRBV21-1 and TRBJ2-3; the D call of TRBD1 is as the table states it, not checked on the DNA. TRBV21-1 is designated a pseudogene. The CDR3 totals 15 residues. CDR3 protein: CASSGPGFLTDTQYF. DNA of the CDR3: TGTGCCAGCAGCGGACCCGGGTTCCTCACAGATACGCAGTATTTT.

This clonotype appeared a few times. The genes are TRBV6-2 or TRBV6-3 and TRBJ1-5; D is ambiguous. Germline CDR1 MNHEY, CDR2 SVGEGT. There are 19 residues in the CDR3. V lost 0 bases and J 0 bases, leaving 18 bases between the germline ends. The CDR3 DNA is TGTGCCAGCAGTTACTCGAACGGGGATCCTCCATATAGCAATCAGCCCCAGCATTTT. Amino acids: CASSYSNGDPPYSNQPQHF.

The chain carries TRBV7-3 and TRBJ2-3; D unresolved. Germline values: CDR1 SGHTA, CDR2 FQGTGA. CDR3 length: 16 residues. Deletions cut 5 bases from V and 6 bases from J, with 21 bases between. The CDR3 bases are TGTGCCAGCAGCCCCACCGCGCCGAGGCCCGGGGATACGCAGTATTTT. Encoded protein: CASSPTAPRPGDTQYF.

The genes are TRBV30 and TRBJ1-2, with a tentative D call TRBD1 (5 bases). Trimming took 0 bases from V and 6 from J, leaving 17 bases between them. The germline gives CDR1 GTSNPN, CDR2 SVGIG (reference sequence). The CDR3 extends over 15 amino acids. The CDR3 DNA sequence: TGTGCCTGGAGTGTGGGGGTGTGGGAGCCCGATGGCTACACCTTC. This sequence encodes CAWSVGVWEPDGYTF.

This clonotype has only a few counts. The chain is built from TRBV10-3 and TRBJ2-7; D remains unclear. CDR1 is ENHRY, CDR2 SYGVKD, per germline. CDR3 length equals 12 residues. Trimming shortened V by 6 bases and J by 5 bases, and 11 bases separated the two germline ends. CDR3 DNA: TGTGCCATCAGCGCCGACCCCAACGAGCAGTACTTC. Protein product: CAISADPNEQYF.